These 15 T cell receptor beta chains originate from one sample sequenced in a study of cytomegalovirus exposure and HLA in healthy donors. Primers: 60 Vbeta forward and 13 Jbeta reverse. Assay: immunoSEQ multiplex PCR; the TCRdb copy retains only in-frame clones and omits some. Here the sample spans fewer than 150,000 clones, roughly 80% being singletons. Source material: PBMCs. The receptors derive from a man in his 60s in good health and CMV-seropositive.

This chain links TRBV28 with TRBJ2-7, with TRBD2 matching 9 bases. Trimming cost V 2 bases and J 6 bases; bases outside gene matches: 17. This CDR3 has 18 amino acids. The germline gives CDR1 MDHEN, CDR2 SYDVKM. The CDR3: CASSLVRASGTPGGEQYF. The CDR3 DNA is TGTGCCAGCAGTTTAGTCCGCGCTAGCGGGACACCGGGGGGCGAGCAGTACTTC. Full variable domain (remainder filled in from reference TRBV28 and TRBJ2-7): DVKVTQSSRYLVKRTGEKVFLECVQDMDHENMFWYRQDPGLGLRLIYFSYDVKMKEKGDIPEGYSVSREKKERFSLILESASTNQTSMYLCASSLVRASGTPGGEQYFGPGTRLTVT.

This chain joins TRBV27 and TRBJ2-2; perhaps TRBD1 as D (6 bases). V lost 2 bases, J lost 5 bases, and 18 bases lay in between. Per the germline V gene, CDR1 is MNHEY and CDR2 is SMNVEV (reference sequence). The CDR3 sequence is 17 residues long. The CDR3 sequence is CASSLINIRGQTGELFF. Here the CDR3 DNA reads TGTGCCAGCAGTTTAATTAATATAAGGGGACAAACCGGGGAGCTGTTTTTT.

The chain carries TRBV20-1 and TRBJ2-1; D call uncertain. There are 11 residues in the CDR3. Between the trimmed V and J ends, which lost 0 bases and 5 bases, there was a span of 2 bases. CDR1 DFQATT and CDR2 SNEGSKA come from the germline V gene (reference sequence). The CDR3 loop reads CSARDDNEQFF. The CDR3 nucleotides read TGCAGTGCTAGAGACGACAATGAGCAGTTCTTC.

The chain joins TRBV5-4 to TRBJ2-1; possible D gene TRBD1, 6 bases. The V gene's germline CDR1 is SGHNT and CDR2 YYREEE (reference sequence). The ends were cut back, 7 bases at V and 5 bases at J, with 13 bases in the middle. This CDR3 has 13 amino acids. The CDR3 reads CASRDKGDNEQFF. The CDR3 region has the DNA TGTGCCAGCCGGGACAAAGGGGACAATGAGCAGTTCTTC. Variable domain in full (rest from reference TRBV5-4 and TRBJ2-1): ETGVTQSPTHLIKTRGQQVTLRCSSQSGHNTVSWYQQALGQGPQFIFQYYREEENGRGNFPPRFSGLQFPNYSSELNVNALELDDSALYLCASRDKGDNEQFFGPGTRLTVL.

This clone was seen a few times. V usage is TRBV30 and J usage is TRBJ2-7; weak D call: TRBD1 (6 bases). V lost 2 bases, J lost 2 bases, and 13 bases lay in between. CDR1 is GTSNPN, CDR2 SVGIG, per germline (reference sequence). CDR3 size: 14 residues. CDR3 amino acids: CAWSPGTPPYEQYF. For the CDR3, the DNA is TGTGCCTGGAGTCCCGGGACACCTCCCTACGAGCAGTACTTC.

This clone has only a few counts. The V gene is TRBV6-6, the J gene TRBJ2-6, with D perhaps TRBD2 (5 bases). The V end was cut by 7 bases, the J end by 0 bases, with 7 bases between. The CDR3 covers 14 residues. CDR1 and CDR2 from the germline V gene are MNHNY and SVGAGI (reference sequence). CDR3 protein: CASIEGSGANVLTF. The DNA of the CDR3 is TGTGCCAGCATAGAGGGCTCTGGGGCCAACGTCCTGACTTTC.

This clone turned up a few times. This same CDR3 is encoded by further DNA sequences in the sample. The V call is TRBV18, the J call TRBJ2-1; D not certain. CDR3 length equals 11 residues. Looked up from germline, CDR1 is KGHSH and CDR2 is LQKENI. Deletions cut 3 bases from V and 9 bases from J, with 6 bases between. The CDR3 region has the DNA TGTGCCAGCTCACCTCGGGTTGAGCAGTTCTTC. Translating it yields CASSPRVEQFF.

This clone occurred once. V and J are TRBV5-1 and TRBJ1-4, with 7 nucleotides matching TRBD1. The CDR3 length is 13 residues. Germline V gene data show CDR1 as SGHRS and CDR2 as YFSETQ. Trimming at V came to 5 bases and at J to 7 bases, leaving 5 bases not matched to a gene. This CDR3 reads CASSQGEREKLFF. The CDR3 coding sequence is TGCGCCAGCAGTCAGGGGGAGCGTGAAAAACTGTTTTTT.

The J gene is TRBJ2-2, the V gene TRBV9; 10 bases line up with TRBD1. CDR3 length equals 16 residues. V lost 3 bases to trimming and J lost 3 bases; unmatched junction nucleotides: 5. CDR1 and CDR2 from the germline V gene are SGDLS and YYNGEE. The CDR3 coding sequence is TGTGCCAGCAGCGCCCGGGACAGGGGTGACACCGGGGAGCTGTTTTTT. It translates to CASSARDRGDTGELFF. The full variable domain, in which reference TRBV9 and TRBJ2-2 provide the parts outside the CDR3, is DSGVTQTPKHLITATGQRVTLRCSPRSGDLSVYWYQQSLDQGLQFLIQYYNGEERAKGNILERFSAQQFPDLHSELNLSSLELGDSALYFCASSARDRGDTGELFFGEGSRLTVL.

The chain is built from TRBV9 and TRBJ1-1; D call uncertain. V was shortened by 0 bases and J by 1 base, with 4 bases between the two germline ends. Germline V gene lookup returns CDR1 SGDLS and CDR2 YYNGEE. This CDR3 is built from 13 residues. CDR3 bases: TGTGCCAGCAGCGTAGGCAGGAACACTGAAGCTTTCTTT. This encodes CASSVGRNTEAFF.

This chain links TRBV2 with TRBJ2-2; D perhaps matches TRBD2 (6 bases). Per the germline V gene, CDR1 is SNHLY and CDR2 is FYNNEI. CDR3 size: 15 residues. V was cut by 3 bases and J by 7 bases, with 15 bases left in between. This CDR3 reads CASSEGWGVGGELFF. In DNA form, the CDR3 reads TGTGCCAGCAGTGAGGGATGGGGGGTAGGCGGGGAGCTGTTTTTT. Filled out from reference TRBV2 and TRBJ2-2, the complete variable domain reads EPEVTQTPSHQVTQMGQEVILRCVPISNHLYFYWYRQILGQKVEFLVSFYNNEISEKSEIFDDQFSVERPDGSNFTLKIRSTKLEDSAMYFCASSEGWGVGGELFFGEGSRLTVL.

In this sample, this clone turned up a few times. The CDR3 loop reads CASSVGSGTGETQYF. The CDR3 nucleotides read TGTGCCAGCAGCGTGGGATCCGGGACAGGGGAGACCCAGTACTTC. The chain employs TRBV9 and TRBJ2-5, with 9 bases that match TRBD1. After removal of 2 bases from V and 5 bases from J, the junction contained 7 bases not matched to a gene. The CDR3 consists of 15 residues. The V gene's germline CDR1 is SGDLS and CDR2 YYNGEE.

This sequence joins TRBV5-1 and TRBJ1-5, with 11 bases matching TRBD1. The CDR3 runs to 16 residues. J was trimmed by 7 bases and V by 1 base; bases with no gene match: 7. Germline CDR1 SGHRS, CDR2 YFSETQ. In DNA, the CDR3 is TGCGCCAGCAGCTTGACAGGACAGGGGGCAGGACAGCCCCAGCATTTT. Translation gives CASSLTGQGAGQPQHF.

This chain links TRBV6-1 with TRBJ1-2; 9 positions match TRBD1. Germline CDR1 is MNHNS and CDR2 is SASEGT. Unmatched junction bases numbered 4, after V lost 8 bases and J lost 3 bases. The CDR3 has 13 amino acids. As DNA, the CDR3 is TGTGCCAGCCGCCGGACAGGGGACTATGGCTACACCTTC. This encodes CASRRTGDYGYTF.

This clone was seen just once. This rearrangement joins TRBV5-1 to TRBJ2-5; 8 bases match TRBD2. After removal of 4 bases from V and 3 bases from J, the junction contained 11 bases not matched to a gene. Per the germline V gene, CDR1 is SGHRS and CDR2 is YFSETQ. The length of the CDR3 is 16 residues. In DNA, the CDR3 is TGCGCCAGCAGCCTAGGTTGGGGAGCGGGAGAAGAGACCCAGTACTTC. It codes for CASSLGWGAGEETQYF.